Listed below are T cell receptor beta chains from one sample, sequenced in a study of shared clonotypes between healthy human individuals. Here immunoSEQ multiplex PCR was the method, and the copy in TCRdb shows in-frame clones only, minus some. The sample shows hundreds of thousands of clones, around 73% of them seen only once. The sample taken for sequencing was memory CD4+ T cells sorted from blood. Every receptor here comes from a woman between 25 and 40 years old in good health. Both conserved end residues are part of each CDR3. D genes are given only for firm matches. Not all rows give a size; the values are once, few, many and, for expanded clones, a class.

TRBJ1-2 | TRBV5-8 | NA | once | CASLRGQRNYGYTF | TGTGCCAGCCTGCGGGGCCAGCGAAACTATGGCTACACCTTC
TRBJ1-1 | TRBV30 | NA | NA | CAWSGGVNTEAFF | TGTGCCTGGAGTGGGGGGGTGAACACTGAAGCTTTCTTT
TRBJ2-3 | TRBV30 | NA | NA | CAWSPGTDTQYF | TGTGCCTGGAGTCCCGGCACAGATACGCAGTATTTT
TRBJ2-3 | TRBV9 | TRBD2 | NA | CASSLGGDATDTQYF | TGTGCCAGCAGCTTGGGGGGGGACGCCACAGATACGCAGTATTTT
TRBJ2-1 | TRBV27 | NA | NA | CASSPRPGVEQFF | TGTGCCAGCAGTCCCCGGCCGGGCGTTGAGCAGTTCTTC
TRBJ1-4 | TRBV9 | NA | once | CASNGGATNEKLFF | TGTGCCAGCAACGGGGGCGCAACTAATGAAAAACTGTTTTTT
TRBJ1-4 | TRBV27 | TRBD1 | NA | CASRGTGDSYEKLFF | TGTGCCAGTAGAGGGACAGGGGATAGTTATGAAAAACTGTTTTTT
TRBJ1-5 | TRBV7-2 | NA | many | CASSLSVLGNQPQHF | TGTGCCAGCAGCTTATCAGTTTTGGGCAATCAGCCCCAGCATTTT
TRBJ2-7 | TRBV10-2 | NA | NA | CASSGTLVRTYEQYF | TGCGCCAGCAGTGGTACACTAGTTAGGACCTACGAGCAGTACTTC
TRBJ2-2 | TRBV6-5 | NA | few | CASSKTSIGSELFF | TGTGCCAGCAGTAAAACGTCTATCGGGAGCGAGCTGTTTTTT
TRBJ2-1 | TRBV28 | NA | NA | CASSPFQPEQFF | TGTGCCAGCAGTCCTTTCCAACCAGAGCAGTTCTTC
TRBJ2-3 | TRBV30 | NA | NA | CAWSPGTTTTDTQYF | TGTGCCTGGAGTCCCGGGACAACAACCACAGATACGCAGTATTTT
TRBJ1-1 | TRBV2 | NA | NA | CASRHTNTEAFF | TGTGCCAGCAGACACACGAACACTGAAGCTTTCTTT
TRBJ2-7 | TRBV5-1 | TRBD1 | NA | CASSPSPGQGNEQYF | TGCGCCAGCAGCCCAAGCCCGGGACAGGGGAACGAGCAGTACTTC
TRBJ2-2 | TRBV11-3 | NA | NA | CASSLAIGGANTGELFF | TGTGCCAGCAGCTTAGCAATAGGGGGAGCGAACACCGGGGAGCTGTTTTTT
TRBJ1-5 | TRBV27 | NA | NA | CASSLGTPPSDQPQHF | TGTGCCAGCAGTTTAGGGACACCTCCTTCGGATCAGCCCCAGCATTTT
TRBJ1-5 | TRBV2 | NA | NA | CASRTGFQQPQHF | TGTGCCAGCAGAACAGGGTTTCAGCAGCCCCAGCATTTT
TRBJ2-1 | TRBV4-1 | TRBD1 | NA | CASSQVAGQGVGNEQFF | TGCGCCAGCAGCCAAGTAGCGGGACAGGGGGTTGGTAATGAGCAGTTCTTC
TRBJ2-3 | TRBV28 | NA | few | CASTVLSTDTQYF | TGTGCCAGCACCGTACTCAGCACAGATACGCAGTATTTT
TRBJ1-4 | TRBV11-2 | NA | NA | CASSFDTAGIPNEKLFF | TGTGCCAGCAGCTTCGACACCGCAGGGATACCTAATGAAAAACTGTTTTTT
TRBJ2-5 | TRBV30 | NA | NA | CAGGGGDGETQYF | TGTGCCGGGGGAGGAGGGGATGGGGAGACCCAGTACTTC
TRBJ2-7 | TRBV11-1 | NA | NA | CASSLGPNYEQYF | TGTGCCAGCAGCTTAGGTCCAAACTACGAGCAGTACTTC
TRBJ1-4 | TRBV28 | NA | NA | CASRWTAANEKLFF | TGTGCCAGCAGGTGGACAGCGGCGAATGAAAAACTGTTTTTT
TRBJ1-5 | TRBV19 | TRBD1 | few | CASSILPGTGRNQPQHF | TGTGCCAGTAGTATTCTACCCGGGACAGGGAGGAATCAGCCCCAGCATTTT
TRBJ1-1 | TRBV11-3 | NA | NA | CASSLDRAHTEAFF | TGTGCCAGCAGCTTAGACAGGGCTCACACTGAAGCTTTCTTT
TRBJ2-5 | TRBV7-6 | NA | NA | CASSAGRRETQYF | TGTGCCAGCAGCGCGGGGCGAAGGGAGACCCAGTACTTC
TRBJ1-1 | TRBV27 | NA | NA | CASSLQGRVSEAFF | TGTGCCAGCAGTTTACAGGGACGGGTTAGTGAAGCTTTCTTT
TRBJ1-1 | TRBV6-5 | NA | NA | CASTSPVVTEAFF | TGTGCCAGCACCAGTCCGGTGGTCACTGAAGCTTTCTTT
TRBJ1-2 | TRBV10-2 | NA | NA | CASSPTENYGYTF | TGCGCCAGCAGTCCGACAGAGAACTATGGCTACACCTTC
TRBJ2-7 | TRBV21-1 | NA | few | CASSKSRRTSGKHEQYF | TGTGCCAGCAGCAAATCCCGTCGGACTAGCGGGAAACACGAGCAGTACTTC
TRBJ1-5 | TRBV6-4 | NA | NA | CASSEQGGNQPQHF | TGTGCCAGCAGTGAACAGGGTGGCAATCAGCCCCAGCATTTT
TRBJ2-7 | TRBV18 | NA | NA | CASSPQPGLEKYEQYF | TGTGCCAGCTCACCACAACCCGGGTTGGAAAAGTACGAGCAGTACTTC
TRBJ2-3 | TRBV5-5 | NA | NA | CASSLRTSTQYF | TGTGCCAGCAGCTTGAGGACCAGTACGCAGTATTTT
TRBJ2-7 | TRBV10-3 | TRBD2 | NA | CAISAASGGYEQYF | TGTGCCATCAGTGCCGCTAGCGGGGGTTACGAGCAGTACTTC
TRBJ1-1 | TRBV7-2 | NA | NA | CASSLEGMVTEAFF | TGTGCCAGCAGCTTAGAGGGGATGGTCACTGAAGCTTTCTTT
TRBJ1-2 | TRBV5-1 | NA | NA | CASSPIRGEPLLYGYTF | TGCGCCAGCAGCCCAATAAGGGGCGAACCCCTTCTCTATGGCTACACCTTC
TRBJ1-5 | TRBV19 | NA | NA | CASRVQTTLNQPQHF | TGTGCCAGTAGGGTACAGACGACCCTTAATCAGCCCCAGCATTTT
TRBJ2-7 | TRBV5-6 | TRBD2 | once | CASSFYGTSDSYEQYF | TGTGCCAGCAGCTTTTACGGGACTAGCGATTCCTACGAGCAGTACTTC
TRBJ2-7 | TRBV2 | NA | NA | CASQLAYEQYF | TGTGCCAGCCAGTTGGCCTACGAGCAGTACTTC
TRBJ1-4 | TRBV7-9 | NA | NA | CASSSGQTSGEKLFF | TGTGCCAGCAGCTCCGGACAGACCTCAGGTGAAAAACTGTTTTTT
TRBJ2-7 | TRBV6-1 | TRBD1 | NA | CASSDEEQGVPYEQYF | TGTGCCAGCAGTGACGAGGAACAGGGGGTACCCTACGAGCAGTACTTC
TRBJ1-1 | TRBV4-1 | TRBD1 | NA | CASSHALGDRGDTEAFF | TGCGCCAGCAGCCACGCTCTAGGGGACAGGGGTGACACTGAAGCTTTCTTT
TRBJ1-2 | TRBV7-2 | NA | NA | CASSGRHYGYTF | TGTGCCAGCTCCGGGAGGCACTATGGCTACACCTTC
TRBJ1-1 | TRBV2 | NA | NA | CARAPRPPLNTEAFF | TGTGCCAGGGCCCCGAGGCCCCCATTGAACACTGAAGCTTTCTTT
TRBJ1-3 | TRBV19 | NA | NA | CASRSTDITNTIYF | TGTGCCAGTAGGAGCACAGATATCACAAACACCATATATTTT
TRBJ2-7 | TRBV20-1 | NA | NA | CSAREAVEQYF | TGCAGTGCTAGAGAGGCGGTCGAGCAGTACTTC
TRBJ2-7 | TRBV7-2 | NA | many | CASSAYLNSYEQYF | TGTGCCAGCAGCGCGTACCTCAACAGTTACGAGCAGTACTTC
TRBJ2-1 | TRBV11-2 | NA | NA | CASSPLMGRSYNEQFF | TGTGCCAGCAGCCCCCTTATGGGGCGGTCTTACAATGAGCAGTTCTTC
TRBJ2-7 | TRBV15 | NA | once | CATGSFSSYEQYF | TGTGCCACCGGGTCTTTTAGTTCGTACGAGCAGTACTTC
TRBJ2-1 | TRBV9 | NA | NA | CASSLGSEQFF | TGTGCCAGCAGCCTAGGGAGTGAGCAGTTCTTC
TRBJ2-7 | TRBV19 | TRBD1 | NA | CASSIRDRRTYEQYF | TGTGCCAGTAGTATACGGGACAGGAGGACCTACGAGCAGTACTTC
TRBJ2-5 | TRBV27 | TRBD2 | NA | CASSLRGASGSRIETQYF | TGTGCCAGCAGTCTCAGGGGGGCTAGCGGGAGTAGGATTGAGACCCAGTACTTC
TRBJ2-7 | TRBV21-1 | NA | NA | CASSKVGSGGLKFYEQYF | TGTGCCAGCAGCAAAGTAGGGTCGGGAGGGCTCAAATTCTACGAGCAGTACTTC
TRBJ2-3 | TRBV25-1 | NA | NA | CASIAWGGDTQYF | TGTGCCAGCATAGCCTGGGGCGGGGATACGCAGTATTTT
TRBJ1-3 | TRBV9 | NA | few | CASRSSSGNTIYF | TGTGCCAGCAGAAGTAGTTCTGGAAACACCATATATTTT
TRBJ1-1 | TRBV5-1 | NA | NA | CASSIGGAGGTEAFF | TGCGCCAGCAGCATCGGAGGGGCGGGGGGCACTGAAGCTTTCTTT
TRBJ2-2 | TRBV9 | TRBD1 | NA | CASSSKGGLNTGELFF | TGTGCCAGCAGCTCCAAAGGGGGCCTGAACACCGGGGAGCTGTTTTTT
TRBJ1-5 | TRBV12-1 | NA | NA | CASSFVGTGGQPQHF | TGTGCCAGCAGCTTTGTGGGTACAGGCGGCCAGCCCCAGCATTTT
TRBJ2-3 | TRBV7-8 | TRBD2 | NA | CASSSYSGKADTQYF | TGTGCCAGCAGCTCCTATAGCGGGAAGGCAGATACGCAGTATTTT